This passage covers 19 T cell receptor beta chains from one sample sequenced in a study of cytomegalovirus exposure and HLA in healthy donors. Primers: 60 Vbeta forward and 13 Jbeta reverse. TCRdb's copy holds only in-frame clones and misses some; the assay was immunoSEQ multiplex PCR. The sample carries around 150,000 clones, roughly 79% recorded once. The specimen sequenced was PBMCs. Every receptor here comes from a woman in her 50s in good health and CMV-seronegative.

The chain joins TRBV6-6 to TRBJ1-1, with D perhaps matching TRBD1 (6 bases). The V gene lost 1 base and the J gene lost 6 bases, with 12 bases spanning the gap. CDR1 and CDR2 (germline): MNHNY, SVGAGI (reference sequence). CDR3 length: 14 amino acids. The CDR3 sequence is CASSYLQGSAEAFF. CDR3 sequence (DNA): TGTGCCAGCAGTTACTTACAGGGATCGGCTGAAGCTTTCTTT.

This clone has more than one count but fewer than ten. DNA for the CDR3: TGTGCCAGCAGTTCTTCCGGGACTAGCGGGGGTATGGATGAGCAGTTCTTC. It is translated as CASSSSGTSGGMDEQFF. V gene TRBV6-4 combines with J gene TRBJ2-1; 14 bases line up with TRBD2. V lost 5 bases, J lost 8 bases, and 11 bases stayed unmatched. The CDR3 is 17 residues long. CDR1 is MRHNA and CDR2 is SNTAGT in the germline V gene.

V gene TRBV7-2 combines with J gene TRBJ1-1; 7 bases fit TRBD1. This CDR3 has 16 residues. J lost 5 bases, V lost 1 base, and 10 bases had no gene match. Germline V gives CDR1 SGHTA, CDR2 FQGNSA. The CDR3 coding sequence is TGTGCCAGCAGCTTAGGATGGACGGCAGGGGGGACTGAAGCTTTCTTT. This encodes CASSLGWTAGGTEAFF.

There are a few counts of this clone. The V gene is TRBV2, the J gene TRBJ2-5; a weak D match, TRBD2 (6 bases). Trimming removed 3 bases from V and 4 bases from J, with 12 bases in between. CDR3 length: 14 residues. CDR1 and CDR2 from the germline V gene are SNHLY and FYNNEI. This chain's CDR3 is CASSERSGLETQYF. DNA of the CDR3: TGTGCCAGCAGTGAGCGTAGCGGCCTAGAGACCCAGTACTTC. Using reference TRBV2 and TRBJ2-5 for the parts outside the CDR3, the full variable domain is EPEVTQTPSHQVTQMGQEVILRCVPISNHLYFYWYRQILGQKVEFLVSFYNNEISEKSEIFDDQFSVERPDGSNFTLKIRSTKLEDSAMYFCASSERSGLETQYFGPGTRLLVL.

The CDR3 protein is CASSGSFEGQPQHF. DNA for the CDR3: TGTGCCAGCAGTGGTTCTTTTGAGGGTCAGCCCCAGCATTTT. The genes are TRBV2 and TRBJ1-5; unclear D gene. V was trimmed by 4 bases and J by 6 bases, leaving 13 bases between them. The CDR3 totals 14 residues. Germline V gives CDR1 SNHLY, CDR2 FYNNEI.

The chain couples TRBV6-1 to TRBJ2-1, with 13 bases lining up with TRBD2. The CDR3 runs to 15 residues. CDR1 is MNHNS and CDR2 is SASEGT in the germline V gene. The junction had 2 bases not matched to a gene; V was cut back by 1 base and J by 8 bases. In DNA, the CDR3 is TGTGCCAGCAGTGAAGGGACTAGCGGGAGTGATGAGCAGTTCTTC. Encoded protein: CASSEGTSGSDEQFF.

The gene calls are TRBV6-5 and TRBJ2-5; D perhaps matches TRBD1 (6 bases). This CDR3 region has 13 residues. Trimming took 6 bases from V and 1 from J, leaving 9 bases between them. Germline V gene data show CDR1 as MNHEY and CDR2 as SVGAGI. The DNA of the CDR3 is TGTGCCAGCAGAAGGACAGTCCAAGAGACCCAGTACTTC. Amino acid sequence: CASRRTVQETQYF.

The V gene is TRBV13, the J gene TRBJ1-2, with 12 positions matching TRBD1. This CDR3 region has 17 residues. Germline CDR1 and CDR2: PRHDT and FYEKMQ (reference sequence). The V gene end was trimmed by 4 bases and the J gene end by 3 bases; junction bases not matched to a gene: 9. The CDR3 here is CASSYSGTGGRDYGYTF. The CDR3 DNA reads TGTGCCAGCAGCTATTCCGGGACAGGGGGCAGAGACTATGGCTACACCTTC.

The chain employs TRBV18 and TRBJ1-5; no clear D. Germline values: CDR1 KGHSH, CDR2 LQKENI. The length of the CDR3 is 14 residues. V was shortened by 3 bases and J by 8 bases, with 14 bases between the two germline ends. The CDR3: CASSPSLGSEPQHF. CDR3 nucleotide sequence: TGTGCCAGCTCACCGTCTCTAGGTTCGGAGCCCCAGCATTTT.

The chain joins TRBV5-6 to TRBJ2-1; TRBD2 matches 10 bases. V was pared by 4 bases and J by 8 bases, with 15 bases of the junction left unmatched. CDR1 and CDR2 (germline): SGHDT, YYEEEE. The CDR3 spans 17 residues. CDR3 nucleotides: TGTGCCAGCAGCCAGTATGGTGGCGCTAGCGGGAGCGATGAGCAGTTCTTC. Its protein is CASSQYGGASGSDEQFF.

This clone was observed once. The V gene is TRBV9, the J gene TRBJ2-2; the D is unclear. CDR1 is SGDLS and CDR2 is YYNGEE in the germline V gene. Deletions cut 1 base from V and 2 bases from J, with 12 bases between. The CDR3 totals 16 residues. CDR3 amino acids: CASSVNRHANTGELFF. CDR3 bases: TGTGCCAGCAGCGTAAACCGACACGCTAACACCGGGGAGCTGTTTTTT. Full variable domain (outside the CDR3, taken from reference TRBV9 and TRBJ2-2): DSGVTQTPKHLITATGQRVTLRCSPRSGDLSVYWYQQSLDQGLQFLIQYYNGEERAKGNILERFSAQQFPDLHSELNLSSLELGDSALYFCASSVNRHANTGELFFGEGSRLTVL.

The rearrangement joins TRBV13 to TRBJ1-6; 8 bases map to TRBD1. The CDR3 totals 15 residues. Germline CDR1 reads PRHDT; CDR2 reads FYEKMQ (reference sequence). V dropped 5 bases and J dropped 5; count of bases not matched to a gene: 5. The CDR3: CASSPTGENNSPLHF. Written as DNA, the CDR3 is TGTGCCAGCAGCCCGACAGGGGAAAATAATTCACCCCTCCACTTT.

The chain recombines TRBV6-5 with TRBJ2-7; D call uncertain. Trimming removed 5 bases from V and 6 bases from J, with 17 bases in between. CDR1 MNHEY and CDR2 SVGAGI come from the germline V gene. The CDR3 runs to 14 residues. The CDR3 reads CASSVSGPLIEQYF. CDR3 DNA: TGTGCCAGCAGTGTCTCGGGTCCCTTAATCGAGCAGTACTTC.

V gene TRBV6-1 combines with J gene TRBJ2-7; a weak D match, TRBD1 (6 bases). This CDR3 comprises 14 residues. V dropped 6 bases and J dropped 2 bases, with 14 bases sitting between them. Germline assignment: CDR1 MNHNS and CDR2 SASEGT. The chain's CDR3 is CASRHTRGTYEQYF. CDR3 DNA: TGTGCCAGCAGACATACCAGGGGTACCTACGAGCAGTACTTC.

The V and J genes are TRBV7-2 and TRBJ2-4; D not certain. Germline V CDR1 and CDR2: SGHTA, FQGNSA. Trimming removed 1 base at V and 0 bases at J, with 7 bases between. There are 15 residues in the CDR3. The CDR3 is CASSLESGAKNIQYF. CDR3 sequence (DNA): TGTGCCAGCAGCTTAGAATCAGGAGCCAAAAACATTCAGTACTTC.

This clone has only a few counts. The chain employs TRBV5-4 and TRBJ1-3, with D perhaps matching TRBD1 (5 bases). V lost 3 bases and J lost 4, with 11 bases in between. Germline lookup yields CDR1 SGHNT and CDR2 YYREEE (reference sequence). CDR3 length equals 14 residues. The CDR3 nucleotides are TGTGCCAGCAGCTCGGCGGGACGGGGAAACACCATATATTTT. Translated: CASSSAGRGNTIYF.

This clone occurred a few times. The chain joins TRBV19 to TRBJ2-5, with 9 bases that match TRBD1. The CDR3 runs to 15 residues. Germline-derived CDR1 and CDR2 are LNHDA and SQIVND (reference sequence). V lost 5 bases and J lost 11; bases outside the gene matches: 15. CDR3 loop: CASSLRDRDLGEQYF. DNA of the CDR3: TGTGCCAGTAGTCTTCGGGACAGGGACCTTGGGGAGCAGTACTTC.

This chain uses TRBV9 with TRBJ2-2; tentative D call: TRBD1 (6 bases). The germline V and J ends were trimmed by 0 bases and 1 base, with 10 bases remaining between them. The CDR3 consists of 16 residues. From germline, CDR1 is SGDLS and CDR2 YYNGEE. Here the CDR3 reads CASSVARGQNTGELFF. The DNA of the CDR3 is TGTGCCAGCAGCGTAGCCAGGGGACAGAACACCGGGGAGCTGTTTTTT.

The gene calls are TRBV7-9 and TRBJ2-1; 10 nucleotides line up with TRBD2. Germline V gene data show CDR1 as SEHNR and CDR2 as FQNEAQ (reference sequence). This CDR3 has 15 amino acids. The V and J ends lost 2 bases and 6 bases, in that order; junction bases with no gene match: 4. CDR3 nucleotide sequence: TGTGCCAGCAGCTTACAAGCGGGAGGGCGCAATGAGCAGTTCTTC. Its translation is CASSLQAGGRNEQFF. Together with reference TRBV7-9 and TRBJ2-1, the CDR3 gives the full variable domain: DTGVSQNPRHKITKRGQNVTFRCDPISEHNRLYWYRQTLGQGPEFLTYFQNEAQLEKSRLLSDRFSAERPKGSFSTLEIQRTEQGDSAMYLCASSLQAGGRNEQFFGPGTRLTVL.